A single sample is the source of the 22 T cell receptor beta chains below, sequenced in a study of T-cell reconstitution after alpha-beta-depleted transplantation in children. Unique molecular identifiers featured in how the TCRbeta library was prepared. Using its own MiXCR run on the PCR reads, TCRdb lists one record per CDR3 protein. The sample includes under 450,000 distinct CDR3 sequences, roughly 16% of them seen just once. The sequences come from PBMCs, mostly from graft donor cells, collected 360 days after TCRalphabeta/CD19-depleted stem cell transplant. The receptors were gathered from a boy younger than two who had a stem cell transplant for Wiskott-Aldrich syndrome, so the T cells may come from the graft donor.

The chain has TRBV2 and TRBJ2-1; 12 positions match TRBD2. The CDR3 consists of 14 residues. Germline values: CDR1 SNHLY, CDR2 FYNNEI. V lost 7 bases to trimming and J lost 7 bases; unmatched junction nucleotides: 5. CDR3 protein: CASTRTSGTNEQFF. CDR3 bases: TGTGCCAGCACCCGGACTAGCGGGACGAATGAGCAGTTCTTC.

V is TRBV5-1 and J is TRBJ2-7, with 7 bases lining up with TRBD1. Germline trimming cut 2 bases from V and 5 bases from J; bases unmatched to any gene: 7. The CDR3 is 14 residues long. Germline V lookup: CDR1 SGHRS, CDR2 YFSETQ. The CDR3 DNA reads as TGCGCCAGCAGCTTCAACAGGGGTGGTAACGAGCAGTACTTC. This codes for CASSFNRGGNEQYF.

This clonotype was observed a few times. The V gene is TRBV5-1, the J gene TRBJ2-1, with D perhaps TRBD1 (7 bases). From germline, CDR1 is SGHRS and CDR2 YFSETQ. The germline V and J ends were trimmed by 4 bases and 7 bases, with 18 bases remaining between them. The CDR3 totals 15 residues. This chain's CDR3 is CASSDGRGEINEQFF. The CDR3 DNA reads TGCGCCAGCAGCGACGGCAGGGGGGAAATTAATGAGCAGTTCTTC.

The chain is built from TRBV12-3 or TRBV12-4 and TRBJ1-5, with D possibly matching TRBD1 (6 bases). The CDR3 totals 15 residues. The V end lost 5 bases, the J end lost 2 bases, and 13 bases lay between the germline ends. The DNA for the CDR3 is TGTGCCAGCAGTCTATTGACAGGACGCAATCAGCCCCAGCATTTT. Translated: CASSLLTGRNQPQHF.

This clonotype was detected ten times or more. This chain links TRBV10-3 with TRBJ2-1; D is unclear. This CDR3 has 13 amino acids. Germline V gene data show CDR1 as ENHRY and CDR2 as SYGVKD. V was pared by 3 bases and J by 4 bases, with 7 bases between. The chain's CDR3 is CAISDLLYNEQFF. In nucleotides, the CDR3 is TGTGCCATCAGTGATCTCCTGTACAATGAGCAGTTCTTC.

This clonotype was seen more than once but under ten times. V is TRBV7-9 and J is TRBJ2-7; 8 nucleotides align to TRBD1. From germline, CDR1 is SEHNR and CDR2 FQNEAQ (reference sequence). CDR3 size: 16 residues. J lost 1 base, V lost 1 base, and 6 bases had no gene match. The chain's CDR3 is CASSLGGTGSSYEQYF. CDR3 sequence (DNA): TGTGCCAGCAGCTTAGGAGGGACAGGCTCTTCCTACGAGCAGTACTTC.

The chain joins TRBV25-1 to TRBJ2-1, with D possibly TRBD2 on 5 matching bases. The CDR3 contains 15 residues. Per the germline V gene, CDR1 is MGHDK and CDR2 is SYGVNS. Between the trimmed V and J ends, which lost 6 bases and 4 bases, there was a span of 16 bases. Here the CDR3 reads CASRALRVRYNEQFF. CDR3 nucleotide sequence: TGTGCCAGCAGGGCCCTGAGGGTGAGGTACAATGAGCAGTTCTTC.

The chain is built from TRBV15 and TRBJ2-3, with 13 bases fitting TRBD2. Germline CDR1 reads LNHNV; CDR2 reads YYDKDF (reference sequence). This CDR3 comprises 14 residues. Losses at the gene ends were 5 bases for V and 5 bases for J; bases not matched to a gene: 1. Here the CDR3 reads CATSRTSGRDTQYF. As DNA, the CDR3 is TGTGCCACCAGCCGGACTAGCGGGAGAGATACGCAGTATTTT. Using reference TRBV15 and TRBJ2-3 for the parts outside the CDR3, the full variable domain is DAMVIQNPRYQVTQFGKPVTLSCSQTLNHNVMYWYQQKSSQAPKLLFHYYDKDFNNEADTPDNFQSRRPNTSFCFLDIRSPGLGDTAMYLCATSRTSGRDTQYFGPGTRLTVL.

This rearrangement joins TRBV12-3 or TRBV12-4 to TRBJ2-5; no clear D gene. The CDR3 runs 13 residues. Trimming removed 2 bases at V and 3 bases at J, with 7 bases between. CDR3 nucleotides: TGTGCCAGCAGTTTACCCCTGGAAGAGACCCAGTACTTC. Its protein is CASSLPLEETQYF.

CDR3 DNA sequence: TGTGCCAGCAGCCAAGGTAGCGCCTCCTACGAGCAGTACTTC. Its protein product is CASSQGSASYEQYF. This chain uses TRBV4-2 with TRBJ2-7; maybe TRBD2 (5 bases). CDR1 LGHNA and CDR2 YNFKEQ come from the germline V gene. Trimming stripped 1 base from V and 0 bases from J, with 7 bases between. The CDR3 sequence is 14 residues long.

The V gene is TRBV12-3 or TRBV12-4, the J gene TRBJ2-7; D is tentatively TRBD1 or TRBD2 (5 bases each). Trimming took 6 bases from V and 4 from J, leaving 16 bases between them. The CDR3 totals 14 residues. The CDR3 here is CASSPWGSVYEQYF. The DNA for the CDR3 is TGTGCCAGCAGCCCTTGGGGGTCTGTATACGAGCAGTACTTC.

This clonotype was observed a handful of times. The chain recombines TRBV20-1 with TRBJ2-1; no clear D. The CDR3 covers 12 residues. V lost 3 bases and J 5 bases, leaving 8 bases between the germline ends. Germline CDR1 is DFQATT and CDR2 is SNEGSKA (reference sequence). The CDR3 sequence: CSASIPNNEQFF. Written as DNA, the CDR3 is TGCAGTGCTAGTATCCCCAACAATGAGCAGTTCTTC.

The CDR3 DNA sequence: TGTGCCAGCAGTTTTGCGGGAGTTTACACCGGGGAGCTGTTTTTT. As protein: CASSFAGVYTGELFF. The chain carries TRBV28 and TRBJ2-2; 7 bases are a match to TRBD2. The length of the CDR3 is 15 residues. From germline, CDR1 is MDHEN and CDR2 SYDVKM. V lost 3 bases and J lost 3; bases outside the gene matches: 4.

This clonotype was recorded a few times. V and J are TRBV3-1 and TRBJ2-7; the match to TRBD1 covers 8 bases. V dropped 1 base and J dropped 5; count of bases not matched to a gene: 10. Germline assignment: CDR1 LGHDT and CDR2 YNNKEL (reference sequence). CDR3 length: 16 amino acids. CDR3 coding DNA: TGTGCCAGCAGCCAAGTAGTCGGCAGGGGGCTGAACGAGCAGTACTTC. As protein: CASSQVVGRGLNEQYF.

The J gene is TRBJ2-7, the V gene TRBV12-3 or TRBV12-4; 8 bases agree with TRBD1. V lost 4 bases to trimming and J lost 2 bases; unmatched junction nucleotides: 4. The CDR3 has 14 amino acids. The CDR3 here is CASSSDRAAYEQYF. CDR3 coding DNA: TGTGCCAGCAGTTCGGACAGGGCGGCCTACGAGCAGTACTTC.

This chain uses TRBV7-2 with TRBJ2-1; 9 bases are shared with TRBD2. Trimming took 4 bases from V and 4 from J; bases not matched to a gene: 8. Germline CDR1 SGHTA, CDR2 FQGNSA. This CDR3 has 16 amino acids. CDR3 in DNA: TGTGCCAGCAGCTCCTCTAGCGGGACTTATTACAATGAGCAGTTCTTC. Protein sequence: CASSSSSGTYYNEQFF.

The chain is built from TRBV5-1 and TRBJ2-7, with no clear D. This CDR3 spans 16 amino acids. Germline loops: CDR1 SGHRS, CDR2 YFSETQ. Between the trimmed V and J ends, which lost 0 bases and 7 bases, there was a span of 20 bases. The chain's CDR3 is CASSLGRQAKVGEQYF. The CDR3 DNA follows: TGCGCCAGCAGCTTGGGCCGGCAGGCAAAGGTAGGAGAGCAGTACTTC.

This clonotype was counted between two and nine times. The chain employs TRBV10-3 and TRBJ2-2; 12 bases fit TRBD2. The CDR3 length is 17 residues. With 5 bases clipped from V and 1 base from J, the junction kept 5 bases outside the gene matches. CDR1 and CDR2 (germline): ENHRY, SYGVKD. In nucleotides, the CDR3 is TGTGCCATCAGTAGACTAGCGGGAGATGTGAACACCGGGGAGCTGTTTTTT. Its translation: CAISRLAGDVNTGELFF.

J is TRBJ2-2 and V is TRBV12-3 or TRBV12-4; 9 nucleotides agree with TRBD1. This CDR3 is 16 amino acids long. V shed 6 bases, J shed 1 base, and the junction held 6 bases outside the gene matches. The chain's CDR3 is CASSSGTGMNTGELFF. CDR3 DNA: TGTGCCAGCAGCTCCGGGACAGGGATGAACACCGGGGAGCTGTTTTTT.

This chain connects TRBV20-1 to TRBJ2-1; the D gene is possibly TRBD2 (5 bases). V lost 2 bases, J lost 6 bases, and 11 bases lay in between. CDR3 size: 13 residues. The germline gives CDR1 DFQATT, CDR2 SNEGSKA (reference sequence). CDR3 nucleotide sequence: TGCAGTGCTAGACGGACTTACCCCAATGAGCAGTTCTTC. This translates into CSARRTYPNEQFF.

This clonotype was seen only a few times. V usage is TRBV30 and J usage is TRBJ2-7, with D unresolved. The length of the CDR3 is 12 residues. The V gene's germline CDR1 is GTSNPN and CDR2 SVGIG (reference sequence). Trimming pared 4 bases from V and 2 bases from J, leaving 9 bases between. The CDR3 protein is CAWKVGPYEQYF. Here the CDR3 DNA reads TGTGCCTGGAAGGTTGGTCCCTACGAGCAGTACTTC.

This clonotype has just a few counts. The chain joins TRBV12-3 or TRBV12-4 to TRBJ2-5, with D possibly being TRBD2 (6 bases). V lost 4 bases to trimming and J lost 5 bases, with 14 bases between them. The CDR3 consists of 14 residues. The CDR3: CASSYYSREETQYF. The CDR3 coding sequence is TGTGCCAGCAGTTACTACTCCCGGGAGGAGACCCAGTACTTC.